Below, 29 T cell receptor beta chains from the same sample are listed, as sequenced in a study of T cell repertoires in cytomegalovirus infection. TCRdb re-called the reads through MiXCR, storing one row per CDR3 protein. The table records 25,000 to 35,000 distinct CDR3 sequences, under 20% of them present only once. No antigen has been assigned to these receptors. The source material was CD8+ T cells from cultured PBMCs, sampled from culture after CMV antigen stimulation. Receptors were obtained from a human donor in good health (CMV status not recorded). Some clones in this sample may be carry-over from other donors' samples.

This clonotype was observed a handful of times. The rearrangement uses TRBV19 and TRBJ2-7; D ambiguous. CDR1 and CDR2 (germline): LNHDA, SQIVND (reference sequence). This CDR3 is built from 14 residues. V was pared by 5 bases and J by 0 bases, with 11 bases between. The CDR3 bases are TGTGCCAGTAGTTACCAAGCAAGCTCCTACGAGCAGTACTTC. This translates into CASSYQASSYEQYF.

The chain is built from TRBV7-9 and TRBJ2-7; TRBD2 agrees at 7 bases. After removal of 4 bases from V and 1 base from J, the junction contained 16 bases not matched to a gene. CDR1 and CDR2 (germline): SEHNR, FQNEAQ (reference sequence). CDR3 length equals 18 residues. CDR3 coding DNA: TGTGCCAGCAGCTCAACAGACCACGGGAGGTTTAGGTCCTACGAGCAGTACTTC. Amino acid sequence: CASSSTDHGRFRSYEQYF.

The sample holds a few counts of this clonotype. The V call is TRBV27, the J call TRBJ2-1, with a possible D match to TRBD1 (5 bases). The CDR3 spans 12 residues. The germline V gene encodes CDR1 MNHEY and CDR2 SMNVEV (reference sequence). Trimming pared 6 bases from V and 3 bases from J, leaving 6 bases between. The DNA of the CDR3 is TGTGCCAGCAGGCAGGGCTACAATGAGCAGTTCTTC. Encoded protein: CASRQGYNEQFF.

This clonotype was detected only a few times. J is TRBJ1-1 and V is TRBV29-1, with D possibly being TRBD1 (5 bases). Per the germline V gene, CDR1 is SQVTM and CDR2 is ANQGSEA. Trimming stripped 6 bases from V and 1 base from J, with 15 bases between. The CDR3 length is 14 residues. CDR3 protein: CSVWGQLGNTEAFF. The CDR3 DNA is TGCAGCGTCTGGGGCCAATTAGGGAACACTGAAGCTTTCTTT.

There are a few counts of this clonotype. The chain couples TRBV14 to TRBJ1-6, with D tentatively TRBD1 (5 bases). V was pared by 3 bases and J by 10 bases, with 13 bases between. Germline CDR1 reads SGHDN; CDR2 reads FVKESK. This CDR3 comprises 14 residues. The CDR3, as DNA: TGTGCCAGCAGCCACGGAGGGGCCCGATCACCCCTCCACTTT. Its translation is CASSHGGARSPLHF.

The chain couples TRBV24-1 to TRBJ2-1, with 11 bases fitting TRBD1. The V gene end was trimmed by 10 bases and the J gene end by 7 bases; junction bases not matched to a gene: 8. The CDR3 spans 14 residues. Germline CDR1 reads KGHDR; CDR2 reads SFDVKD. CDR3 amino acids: CATVGTGGGNEQFF. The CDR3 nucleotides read TGTGCCACGGTGGGGACAGGGGGTGGGAATGAGCAGTTCTTC.

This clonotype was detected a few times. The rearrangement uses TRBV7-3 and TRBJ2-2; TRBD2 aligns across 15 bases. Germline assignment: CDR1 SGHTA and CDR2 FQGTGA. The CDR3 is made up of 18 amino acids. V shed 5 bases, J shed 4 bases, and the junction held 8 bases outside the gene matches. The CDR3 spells CASSPRTSGGAGTGELFF. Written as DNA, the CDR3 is TGTGCCAGCAGCCCTCGGACTAGCGGGGGGGCAGGCACCGGGGAGCTGTTTTTT.

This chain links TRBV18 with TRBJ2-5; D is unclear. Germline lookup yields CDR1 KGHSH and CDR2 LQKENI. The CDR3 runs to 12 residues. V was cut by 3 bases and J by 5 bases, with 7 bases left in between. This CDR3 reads CASSPRGETQYF. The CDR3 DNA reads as TGTGCCAGCTCACCTCGTGGGGAGACCCAGTACTTC.

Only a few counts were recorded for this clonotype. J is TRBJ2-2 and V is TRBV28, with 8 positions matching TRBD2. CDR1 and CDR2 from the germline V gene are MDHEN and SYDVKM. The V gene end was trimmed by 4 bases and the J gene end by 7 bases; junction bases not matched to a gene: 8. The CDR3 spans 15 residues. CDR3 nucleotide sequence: TGTGCCAGCAGTTCCTTTCGGGAGGGTGACGGGGAGCTGTTTTTT. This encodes CASSSFREGDGELFF.

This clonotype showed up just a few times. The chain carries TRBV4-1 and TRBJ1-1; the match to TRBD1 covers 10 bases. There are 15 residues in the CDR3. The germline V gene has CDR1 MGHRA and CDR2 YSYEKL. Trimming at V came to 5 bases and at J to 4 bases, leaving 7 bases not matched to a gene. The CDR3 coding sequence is TGCGCCAGCAGCGAGCGGACAGGGGGAGGCACTGAAGCTTTCTTT. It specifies CASSERTGGGTEAFF.

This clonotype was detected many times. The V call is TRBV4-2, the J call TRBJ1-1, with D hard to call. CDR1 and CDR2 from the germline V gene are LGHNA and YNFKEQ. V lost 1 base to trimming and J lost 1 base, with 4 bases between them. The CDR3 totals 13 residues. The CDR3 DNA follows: TGTGCCAGCAGCCAAGGGGCGAACACTGAAGCTTTCTTT. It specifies CASSQGANTEAFF.

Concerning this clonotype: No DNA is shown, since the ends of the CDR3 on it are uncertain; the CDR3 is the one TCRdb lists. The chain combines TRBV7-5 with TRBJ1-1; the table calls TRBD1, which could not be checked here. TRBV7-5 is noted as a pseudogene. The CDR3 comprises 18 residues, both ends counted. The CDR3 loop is CISVPEALGARGNTEAFF.

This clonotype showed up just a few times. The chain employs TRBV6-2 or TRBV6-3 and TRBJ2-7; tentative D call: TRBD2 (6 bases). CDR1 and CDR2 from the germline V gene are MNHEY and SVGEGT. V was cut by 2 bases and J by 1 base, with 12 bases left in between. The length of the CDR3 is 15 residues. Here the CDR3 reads CASSYRRDQSYEQYF. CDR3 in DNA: TGTGCCAGCAGTTACCGGAGGGATCAATCCTACGAGCAGTACTTC.

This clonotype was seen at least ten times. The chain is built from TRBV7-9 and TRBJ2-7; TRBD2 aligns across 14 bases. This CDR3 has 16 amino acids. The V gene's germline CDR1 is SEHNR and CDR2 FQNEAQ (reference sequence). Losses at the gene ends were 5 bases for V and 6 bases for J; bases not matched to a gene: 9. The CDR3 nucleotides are TGTGCCAGCAGCCAGCCGGGACTAGCGGGAGTGGGCGAGCAGTACTTC. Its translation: CASSQPGLAGVGEQYF.

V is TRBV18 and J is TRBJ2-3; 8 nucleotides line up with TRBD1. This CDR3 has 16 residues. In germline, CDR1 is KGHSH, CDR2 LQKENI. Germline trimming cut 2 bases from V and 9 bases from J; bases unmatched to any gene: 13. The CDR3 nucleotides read TGTGCCAGCTCACCAGAGAGGTTCGGGACAGGACGAACGCAGTATTTT. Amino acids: CASSPERFGTGRTQYF.

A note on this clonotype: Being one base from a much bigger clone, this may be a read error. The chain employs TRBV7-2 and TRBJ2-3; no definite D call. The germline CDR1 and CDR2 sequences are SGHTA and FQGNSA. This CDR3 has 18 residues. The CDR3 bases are TGTGCCATCAGCTTAATCGTACTAACGAGACTGAAGACAGATACGCAGTATTTT. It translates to CAISLIVLTRLKTDTQYF.

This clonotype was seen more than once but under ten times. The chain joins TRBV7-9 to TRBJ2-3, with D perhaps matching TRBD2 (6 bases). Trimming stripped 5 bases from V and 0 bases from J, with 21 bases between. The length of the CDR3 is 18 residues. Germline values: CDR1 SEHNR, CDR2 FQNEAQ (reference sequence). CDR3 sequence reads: CASSPTGSLAISTDTQYF. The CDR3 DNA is TGTGCCAGCAGCCCTACGGGGTCCCTAGCGATCAGCACAGATACGCAGTATTTT.

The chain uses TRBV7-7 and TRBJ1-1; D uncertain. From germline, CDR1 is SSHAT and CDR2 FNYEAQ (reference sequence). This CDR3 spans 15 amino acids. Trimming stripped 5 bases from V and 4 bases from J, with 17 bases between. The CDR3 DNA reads TGTGCCAGCAGCCAGCCCCAGCCTGGGCGCACTGAAGCTTTCTTT. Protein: CASSQPQPGRTEAFF.

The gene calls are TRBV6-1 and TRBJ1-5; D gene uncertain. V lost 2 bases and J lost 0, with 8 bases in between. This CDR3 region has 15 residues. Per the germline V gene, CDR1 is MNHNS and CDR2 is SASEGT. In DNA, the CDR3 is TGTGCCAGCAGTGAAATCGGGGATAGCAATCAGCCCCAGCATTTT. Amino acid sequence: CASSEIGDSNQPQHF.

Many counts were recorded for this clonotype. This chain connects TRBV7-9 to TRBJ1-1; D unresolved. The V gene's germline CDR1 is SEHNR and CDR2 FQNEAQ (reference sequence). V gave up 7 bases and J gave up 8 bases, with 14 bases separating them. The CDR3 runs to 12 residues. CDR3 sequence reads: CASTDRSEEAFF. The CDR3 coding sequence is TGTGCCAGCACGGACCGCAGCGAGGAAGCTTTCTTT.

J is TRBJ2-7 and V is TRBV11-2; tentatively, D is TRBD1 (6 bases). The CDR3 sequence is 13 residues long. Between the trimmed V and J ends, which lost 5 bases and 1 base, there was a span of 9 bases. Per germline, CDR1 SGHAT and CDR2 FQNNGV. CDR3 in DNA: TGTGCCAGCAGCGTTGACAGGTCCTACGAGCAGTACTTC. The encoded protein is CASSVDRSYEQYF.

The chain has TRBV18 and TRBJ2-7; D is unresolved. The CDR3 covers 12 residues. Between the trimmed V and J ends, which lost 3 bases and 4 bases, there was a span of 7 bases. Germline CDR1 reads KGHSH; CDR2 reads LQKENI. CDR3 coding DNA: TGTGCCAGCTCACCTGAACAGTACGAGCAGTACTTC. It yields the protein CASSPEQYEQYF. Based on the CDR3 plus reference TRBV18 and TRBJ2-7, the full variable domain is NAGVMQNPRHLVRRRGQEARLRCSPMKGHSHVYWYRQLPEEGLKFMVYLQKENIIDESGMPKERFSAEFPKEGPSILRIQQVVRGDSAAYFCASSPEQYEQYFGPGTRLTVT.

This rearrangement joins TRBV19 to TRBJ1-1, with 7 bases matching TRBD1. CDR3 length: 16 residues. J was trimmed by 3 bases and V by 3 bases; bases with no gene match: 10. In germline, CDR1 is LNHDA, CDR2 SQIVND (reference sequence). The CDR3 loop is CASSIRGQRSHTEAFF. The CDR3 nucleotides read TGTGCCAGTAGTATCCGGGGACAGCGGAGTCACACTGAAGCTTTCTTT.

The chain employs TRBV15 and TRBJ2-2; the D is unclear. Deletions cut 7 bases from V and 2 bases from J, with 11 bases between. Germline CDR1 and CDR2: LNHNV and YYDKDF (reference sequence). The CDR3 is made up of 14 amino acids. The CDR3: CATKYQSNTGELFF. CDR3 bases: TGTGCCACCAAATATCAGTCTAACACCGGGGAGCTGTTTTTT. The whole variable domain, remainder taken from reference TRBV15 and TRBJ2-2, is DAMVIQNPRYQVTQFGKPVTLSCSQTLNHNVMYWYQQKSSQAPKLLFHYYDKDFNNEADTPDNFQSRRPNTSFCFLDIRSPGLGDTAMYLCATKYQSNTGELFFGEGSRLTVL.

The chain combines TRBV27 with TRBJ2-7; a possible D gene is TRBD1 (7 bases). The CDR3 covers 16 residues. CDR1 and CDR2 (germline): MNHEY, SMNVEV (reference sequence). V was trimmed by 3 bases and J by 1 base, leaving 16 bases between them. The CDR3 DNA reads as TGTGCCAGCAGTTTCGGGTCCAGGGGGGTATCCTACGAGCAGTACTTC. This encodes CASSFGSRGVSYEQYF.

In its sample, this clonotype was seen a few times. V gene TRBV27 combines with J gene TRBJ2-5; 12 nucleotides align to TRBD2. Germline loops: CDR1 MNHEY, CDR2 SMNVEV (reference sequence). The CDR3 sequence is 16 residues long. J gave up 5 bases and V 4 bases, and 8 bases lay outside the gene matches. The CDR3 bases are TGTGCCAGCAGTTCCTCTAGCGGGAGGGGGAGGGAGACCCAGTACTTC. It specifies CASSSSSGRGRETQYF.

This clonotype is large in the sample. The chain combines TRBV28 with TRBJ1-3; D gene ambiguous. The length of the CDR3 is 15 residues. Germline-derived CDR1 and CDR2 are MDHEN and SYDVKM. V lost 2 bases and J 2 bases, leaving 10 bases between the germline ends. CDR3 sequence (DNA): TGTGCCAGCAGTTTAGAATGGCTACCTGGAAACACCATATATTTT. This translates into CASSLEWLPGNTIYF.

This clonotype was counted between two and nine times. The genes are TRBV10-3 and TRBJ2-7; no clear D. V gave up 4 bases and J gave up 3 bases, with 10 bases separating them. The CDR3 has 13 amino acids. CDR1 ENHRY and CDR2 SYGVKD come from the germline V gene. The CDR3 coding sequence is TGTGCCATCAGTGGGGCAGAAGACTACGAGCAGTACTTC. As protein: CAISGAEDYEQYF.

The CDR3 sequence is CASTYSYSGANVLTF. The CDR3 DNA is TGTGCCAGCACCTACTCCTACTCTGGGGCCAACGTCCTGACTTTC. V usage is TRBV11-2 and J usage is TRBJ2-6; D not resolved. The CDR3 spans 15 residues. Trimming pared 7 bases from V and 0 bases from J, leaving 10 bases between. Germline CDR1 reads SGHAT; CDR2 reads FQNNGV.